This section outlines one T cell receptor (beta chain) sequence together with its context. The antigen remains undetermined. Each CDR3 protein gets one entry in TCRdb, which reprocessed the 5' RACE reads and gives no DNA. Its table lists 500,000 to 700,000 distinct CDR3 sequences. The data belong to a study of T cells expressing NK-cell markers. As for the study in general: TCR beta repertoires came from sorted CD3+CD56+NKG2C+, CD3+CD56+NKG2C- and CD3+CD56-NKG2C+ T cells. Whole-study results and caveats: About 1.0-8% of CD8+ T cells in more than five donors belonged to dominant NKG2C+ clonotypes.

This receptor was obtained from a man aged 18-30 years in good health. Sequenced input: blood T cells: a sorted CD56 or NKG2C T cell subset, CD4+ or CD8+ T cells, or bulk PBMC T cells (not recorded which).

The CDR3 region is CASSQDWEGESTEAFF. V usage is TRBV4-2 and J usage is TRBJ1-1; TCRdb returns TRBD1, unconfirmable since there is no DNA. Looked up from germline, CDR1 is LGHNA and CDR2 is YNFKEQ. The CDR3 has 16 residues.